The 13 T cell receptor beta chains given below trace back to one sample, sequenced in a study of high-grade serous ovarian cancer treatment subgroups. Sequencing was performed with immunoSEQ multiplex PCR; in TCRdb, only in-frame clones are kept and a portion is missing. The sample lists about 18,000 clones; about 75% were seen once. Tumor samples were obtained before definitive surgery or chemotherapy. Source material: tumor tissue. Receptor source: a human donor with high-grade serous ovarian cancer.

DNA of the CDR3: TGTGCCAGTAGTTTAGCGGGAGGGACCTACAGGAGCTCCTACGAGCAGTACTTC. As protein: CASSLAGGTYRSSYEQYF. The V call is TRBV19, the J call TRBJ2-7; 11 bases match TRBD2. This CDR3 is 18 amino acids long. Germline V lookup: CDR1 LNHDA, CDR2 SQIVND (reference sequence). The ends lost 5 bases at V and 0 bases at J; junction bases unmatched: 12.

This chain joins TRBV6-1 and TRBJ2-1; TRBD2 aligns across 11 bases. Germline V gene sequence: CDR1 MNHNS, CDR2 SASEGT. The CDR3 contains 15 residues. The V segment lost 6 bases and the J segment 2 bases; nucleotides outside the gene matches: 3. The CDR3 loop is CASRIAGGPYNEQFF. The CDR3 DNA reads TGTGCCAGCAGAATAGCGGGAGGGCCCTACAATGAGCAGTTCTTC.

The rearrangement links TRBV25-1 to TRBJ2-5; D is unclear. This CDR3 region has 13 residues. Trimming took 0 bases from V and 1 from J, leaving 3 bases between them. CDR1 and CDR2 (germline): MGHDK, SYGVNS. The CDR3 nucleotides are TGTGCCAGCAGTGAATATCCCCAAGAGACCCAGTACTTC. It yields the protein CASSEYPQETQYF.

This clone has only a few counts. The gene calls are TRBV7-8 and TRBJ1-6; D is unresolved. The CDR3 contains 14 residues. V shed 1 base and J shed 5 bases, with 6 bases lying between them. Germline CDR1 reads SGHVS; CDR2 reads FQNEAQ. The CDR3 is CASSLGQDNSPLHF. CDR3 sequence (DNA): TGTGCCAGCAGCTTAGGGCAGGATAATTCACCCCTCCACTTT.

This clone was observed a handful of times. The V call is TRBV5-1, the J call TRBJ2-1, with TRBD2 matching 10 bases. Germline V gene lookup returns CDR1 SGHRS and CDR2 YFSETQ. With V trimmed by 0 bases and J by 7 bases, 4 bases remained unmatched. The CDR3 runs 15 residues. CDR3 DNA: TGCGCCAGCAGCTTGGCCGCGACTAGCGGGAATGAGCAGTTCTTC. This gives the protein CASSLAATSGNEQFF.

The chain uses TRBV11-3 and TRBJ1-2, with TRBD1 as a possible D gene (5 bases). CDR3 length equals 16 residues. Germline CDR1 SGHNT, CDR2 YENEEA. The V gene lost 2 bases and the J gene lost 5 bases, with 18 bases spanning the gap. The CDR3 loop reads CASSLFQSGQDYGYTF. The CDR3 DNA is TGTGCCAGCAGCTTATTTCAGTCAGGGCAGGATTATGGCTACACCTTC.

The genes are TRBV19 and TRBJ1-5, with 8 positions matching TRBD1. J lost 1 base, V lost 5 bases, and 7 bases had no gene match. The CDR3 length is 16 residues. Germline V gene lookup returns CDR1 LNHDA and CDR2 SQIVND (reference sequence). The CDR3 protein is CASSSGQGRSNQPQHF. CDR3 DNA: TGTGCCAGTAGTTCCGGACAGGGACGAAGCAATCAGCCCCAGCATTTT.

This clone turned up a few times. Here the CDR3 DNA reads TGCGCCAGCAAGTGGGACGGCGCCTACGAGCAGTACTTC. Translated, it gives CASKWDGAYEQYF. The chain carries TRBV5-1 and TRBJ2-7; D may be TRBD1 or TRBD2 (5 bases each). Trimming removed 6 bases at V and 2 bases at J, with 12 bases between. The CDR3 contains 13 residues. Looked up from germline, CDR1 is SGHRS and CDR2 is YFSETQ.

V is TRBV5-1 and J is TRBJ1-1, with 11 bases identical to TRBD1. Germline lookup yields CDR1 SGHRS and CDR2 YFSETQ. V lost 4 bases, J lost 4 bases, and 9 bases stayed unmatched. The CDR3 runs to 16 residues. The CDR3 sequence is CASSQGTGGKGTEAFF. CDR3 bases: TGCGCCAGCAGCCAAGGGACAGGGGGTAAAGGCACTGAAGCTTTCTTT.

The V and J genes are TRBV6-1 and TRBJ2-3; 13 nucleotides line up with TRBD2. J was trimmed by 6 bases and V by 4 bases; bases with no gene match: 19. The CDR3 consists of 20 residues. Germline V gene lookup returns CDR1 MNHNS and CDR2 SASEGT. The CDR3 spells CASSAGTGTTGTSGKDTQYF. The CDR3 DNA reads as TGTGCCAGCAGTGCGGGGACAGGGACTACCGGGACTAGCGGGAAGGATACGCAGTATTTT.

The rearrangement links TRBV9 to TRBJ1-2; 7 positions agree with TRBD1. The germline gives CDR1 SGDLS, CDR2 YYNGEE. The trim removed 3 bases at V and 6 bases at J, leaving 5 bases unmatched. The CDR3 loop spans 13 amino acids. CDR3: CASSGRGRNGYTF. CDR3 DNA sequence: TGTGCCAGCAGCGGCAGGGGGAGAAATGGCTACACCTTC. The whole variable domain, remainder taken from reference TRBV9 and TRBJ1-2, is DSGVTQTPKHLITATGQRVTLRCSPRSGDLSVYWYQQSLDQGLQFLIQYYNGEERAKGNILERFSAQQFPDLHSELNLSSLELGDSALYFCASSGRGRNGYTFGSGTRLTVV.

The rearrangement joins TRBV11-3 to TRBJ1-2, with TRBD1 matching over 9 bases. V was pared by 5 bases and J by 6 bases, with 4 bases of the junction left unmatched. CDR3 size: 13 residues. Germline lookup yields CDR1 SGHNT and CDR2 YENEEA. CDR3 loop: CASSRDRVDGYTF. The CDR3 coding sequence is TGTGCCAGCAGCAGGGACAGGGTGGATGGCTACACCTTC.

The chain carries TRBV4-3 and TRBJ2-1, with 9 bases aligning to TRBD2. V shed 0 bases, J shed 5 bases, and the junction held 2 bases outside the gene matches. The CDR3 is 15 residues long. Germline CDR1 reads LGHNA; CDR2 reads YSLEER. CDR3 residues: CASSQDPSGNNEQFF. The CDR3 DNA sequence: TGCGCCAGCAGCCAAGATCCTAGCGGGAACAATGAGCAGTTCTTC.